This TCR beta chain was obtained from a study of cytomegalovirus exposure and HLA in healthy donors. Worth noting for this clone: Germline and junction disagree at one end, which may indicate a read error.

This CDR3 region has 14 residues. Looked up from germline, CDR1 is SEHNR and CDR2 is FQNEAQ (reference sequence). The primer mix had 60 Vbeta and 13 Jbeta primers. Here immunoSEQ multiplex PCR was the method, and the copy in TCRdb shows in-frame clones only, minus some. The repertoire consists of around 160,000 clones, with roughly 80% occurring once and the leading ten covering 4% to 5.5%. The receptor was isolated from a male donor in good health and CMV-seronegative. This chain uses TRBV7-9 with TRBJ1-2; D is undetermined. Sequenced material: PBMCs. CDR3 amino acids: CSSSLASVNYGYTF. CDR3 coding DNA: TGTTCCAGCAGCTTAGCGTCAGTAAACTATGGCTACACCTTC.